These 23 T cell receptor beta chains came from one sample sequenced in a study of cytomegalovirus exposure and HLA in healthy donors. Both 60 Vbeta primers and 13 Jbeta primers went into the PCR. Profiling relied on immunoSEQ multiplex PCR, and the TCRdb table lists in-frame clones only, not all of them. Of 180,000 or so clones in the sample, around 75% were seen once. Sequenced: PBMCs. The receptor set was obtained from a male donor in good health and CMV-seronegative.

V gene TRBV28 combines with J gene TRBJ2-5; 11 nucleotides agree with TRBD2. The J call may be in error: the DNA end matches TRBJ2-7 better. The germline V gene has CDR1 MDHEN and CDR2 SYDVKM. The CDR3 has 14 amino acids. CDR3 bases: TGTGCCAGCAGTCCCCTAGCGGGAGGTTACGAGCAGTACTTC. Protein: CASSPLAGGYEQYF.

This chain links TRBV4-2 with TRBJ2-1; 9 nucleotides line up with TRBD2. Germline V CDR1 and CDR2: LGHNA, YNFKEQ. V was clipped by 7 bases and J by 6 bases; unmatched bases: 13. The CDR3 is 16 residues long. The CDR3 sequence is CASTRGGRAFFNEQFF. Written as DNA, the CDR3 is TGTGCCAGCACTCGTGGCGGGAGGGCCTTTTTCAATGAGCAGTTCTTC.

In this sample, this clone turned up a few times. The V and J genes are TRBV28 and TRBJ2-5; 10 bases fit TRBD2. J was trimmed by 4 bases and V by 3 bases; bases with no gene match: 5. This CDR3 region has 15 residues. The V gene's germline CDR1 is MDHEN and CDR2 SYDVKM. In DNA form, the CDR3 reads TGTGCCAGCAGTTTCTCCCGGACTAGCGGAGAGACCCAGTACTTC. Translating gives CASSFSRTSGETQYF. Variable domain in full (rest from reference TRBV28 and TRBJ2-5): DVKVTQSSRYLVKRTGEKVFLECVQDMDHENMFWYRQDPGLGLRLIYFSYDVKMKEKGDIPEGYSVSREKKERFSLILESASTNQTSMYLCASSFSRTSGETQYFGPGTRLLVL.

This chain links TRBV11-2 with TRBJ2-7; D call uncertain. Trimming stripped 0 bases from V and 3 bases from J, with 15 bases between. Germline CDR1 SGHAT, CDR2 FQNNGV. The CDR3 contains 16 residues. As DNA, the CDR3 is TGTGCCAGCAGCTTAGACCCTCCCCCCACTAACTACGAGCAGTACTTC. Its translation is CASSLDPPPTNYEQYF.

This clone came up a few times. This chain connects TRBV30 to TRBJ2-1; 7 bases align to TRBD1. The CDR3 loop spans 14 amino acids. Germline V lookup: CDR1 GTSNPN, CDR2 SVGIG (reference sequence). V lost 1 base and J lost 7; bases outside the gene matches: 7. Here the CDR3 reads CAWSGRQGRNEQFF. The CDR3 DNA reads TGTGCCTGGAGTGGGAGACAGGGAAGGAATGAGCAGTTCTTC.

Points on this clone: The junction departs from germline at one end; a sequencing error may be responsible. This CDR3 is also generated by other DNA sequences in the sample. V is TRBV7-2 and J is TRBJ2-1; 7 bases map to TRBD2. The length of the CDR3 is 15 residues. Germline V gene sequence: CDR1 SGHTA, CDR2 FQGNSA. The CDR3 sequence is CASSLSGTTTHEQFF. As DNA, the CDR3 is TGCGCCAGCAGCTTATCCGGGACTACGACCCATGAGCAGTTCTTC.

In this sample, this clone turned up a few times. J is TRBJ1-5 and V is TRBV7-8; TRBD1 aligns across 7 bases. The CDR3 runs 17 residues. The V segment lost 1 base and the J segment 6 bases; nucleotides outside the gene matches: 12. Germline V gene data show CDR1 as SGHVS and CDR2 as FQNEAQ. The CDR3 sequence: CASSLVEGARGGQPQHF. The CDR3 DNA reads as TGTGCCAGCAGCTTAGTGGAGGGGGCGAGGGGTGGTCAGCCCCAGCATTTT.

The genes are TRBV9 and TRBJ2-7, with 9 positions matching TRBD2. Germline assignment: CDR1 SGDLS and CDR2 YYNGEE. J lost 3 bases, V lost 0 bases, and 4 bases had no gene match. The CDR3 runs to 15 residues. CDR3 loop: CASSVETSGYYEQYF. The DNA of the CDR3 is TGTGCCAGCAGCGTAGAAACTAGCGGGTACTACGAGCAGTACTTC.

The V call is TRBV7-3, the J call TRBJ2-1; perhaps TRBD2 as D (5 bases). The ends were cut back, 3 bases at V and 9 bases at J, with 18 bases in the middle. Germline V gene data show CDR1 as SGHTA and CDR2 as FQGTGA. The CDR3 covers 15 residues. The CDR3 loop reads CASSFRARGLGEQFF. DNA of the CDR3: TGTGCCAGCAGCTTTAGGGCTAGAGGGTTGGGTGAGCAGTTCTTC.

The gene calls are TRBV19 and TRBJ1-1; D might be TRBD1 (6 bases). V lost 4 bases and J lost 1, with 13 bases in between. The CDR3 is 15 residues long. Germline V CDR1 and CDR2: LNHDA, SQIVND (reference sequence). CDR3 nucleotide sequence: TGTGCCAGTAGTAAGCAGGGGCGAGGGAACACTGAAGCTTTCTTT. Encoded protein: CASSKQGRGNTEAFF.

The CDR3 DNA reads as TGTGCCAGTAGTATGAACAGGGGGAATGAAGCTTTCTTT. As protein: CASSMNRGNEAFF. The chain carries TRBV19 and TRBJ1-1, with 8 bases matching TRBD1. V lost 3 bases, J lost 7 bases, and 4 bases stayed unmatched. CDR3 size: 13 residues. Germline assignment: CDR1 LNHDA and CDR2 SQIVND (reference sequence).

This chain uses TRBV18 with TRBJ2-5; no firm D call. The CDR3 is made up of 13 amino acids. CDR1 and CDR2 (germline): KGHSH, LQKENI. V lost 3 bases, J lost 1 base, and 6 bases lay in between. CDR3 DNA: TGTGCCAGCTCACCGAAGAGCCAAGAGACCCAGTACTTC. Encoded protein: CASSPKSQETQYF. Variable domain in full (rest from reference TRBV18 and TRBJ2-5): NAGVMQNPRHLVRRRGQEARLRCSPMKGHSHVYWYRQLPEEGLKFMVYLQKENIIDESGMPKERFSAEFPKEGPSILRIQQVVRGDSAAYFCASSPKSQETQYFGPGTRLLVL.

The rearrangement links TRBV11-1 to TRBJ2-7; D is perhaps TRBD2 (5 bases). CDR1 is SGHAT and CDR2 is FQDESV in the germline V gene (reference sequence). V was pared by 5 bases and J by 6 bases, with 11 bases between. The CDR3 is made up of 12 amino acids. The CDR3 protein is CASSRERGEQYF. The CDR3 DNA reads TGTGCCAGCAGCAGAGAACGGGGCGAGCAGTACTTC.

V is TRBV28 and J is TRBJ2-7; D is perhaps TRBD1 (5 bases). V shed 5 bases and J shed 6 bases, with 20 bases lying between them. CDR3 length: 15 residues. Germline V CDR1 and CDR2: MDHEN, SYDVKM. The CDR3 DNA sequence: TGTGCCAGCAGTCCTCCAGGGCTGGGTTTGGGCGAGCAGTACTTC. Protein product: CASSPPGLGLGEQYF.

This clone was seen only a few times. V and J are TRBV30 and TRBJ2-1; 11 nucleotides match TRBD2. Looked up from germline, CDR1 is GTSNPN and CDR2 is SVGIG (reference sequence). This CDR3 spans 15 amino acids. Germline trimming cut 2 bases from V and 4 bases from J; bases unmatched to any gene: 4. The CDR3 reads CAWSRGTSGYNEQFF. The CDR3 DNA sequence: TGTGCCTGGAGTCGCGGGACTAGCGGATACAATGAGCAGTTCTTC.

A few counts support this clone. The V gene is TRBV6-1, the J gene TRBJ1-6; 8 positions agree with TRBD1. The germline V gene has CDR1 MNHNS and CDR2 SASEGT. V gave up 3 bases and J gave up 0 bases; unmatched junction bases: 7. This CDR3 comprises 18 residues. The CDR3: CASSEGTGVSSYNSPLHF. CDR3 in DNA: TGTGCCAGCAGTGAGGGGACAGGCGTTAGCTCCTATAATTCACCCCTCCACTTT.

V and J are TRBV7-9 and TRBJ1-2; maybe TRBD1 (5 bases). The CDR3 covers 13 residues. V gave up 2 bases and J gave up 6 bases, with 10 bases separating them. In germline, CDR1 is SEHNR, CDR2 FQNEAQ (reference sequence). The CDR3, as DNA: TGTGCCAGCAGCTTACAGGGATGGGATGGCTACACCTTC. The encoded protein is CASSLQGWDGYTF.

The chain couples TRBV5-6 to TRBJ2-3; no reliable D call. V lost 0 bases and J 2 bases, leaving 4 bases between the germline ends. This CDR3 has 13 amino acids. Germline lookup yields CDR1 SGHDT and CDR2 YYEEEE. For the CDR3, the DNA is TGTGCCAGCAGCTTGGCAGACACAGATACGCAGTATTTT. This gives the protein CASSLADTDTQYF.

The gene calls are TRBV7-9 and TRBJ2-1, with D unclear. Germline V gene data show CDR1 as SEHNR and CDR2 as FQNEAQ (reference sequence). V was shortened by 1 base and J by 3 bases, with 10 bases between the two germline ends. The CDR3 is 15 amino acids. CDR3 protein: CASSLDFRVYNEQFF. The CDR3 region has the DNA TGTGCCAGCAGCTTAGATTTCCGGGTCTACAATGAGCAGTTCTTC.

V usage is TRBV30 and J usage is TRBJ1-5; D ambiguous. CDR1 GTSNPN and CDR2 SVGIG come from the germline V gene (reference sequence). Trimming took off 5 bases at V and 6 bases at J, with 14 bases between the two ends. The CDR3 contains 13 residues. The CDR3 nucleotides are TGTGCCTGGGCAAGACTGGAGGGTCAGCCCCAGCATTTT. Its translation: CAWARLEGQPQHF.

This chain's CDR3 is CASSQDPAGPYNEQFF. CDR3 in DNA: TGCGCCAGCAGCCAAGATCCAGCGGGCCCCTACAATGAGCAGTTCTTC. The genes are TRBV4-3 and TRBJ2-1, with a possible D match to TRBD2 (6 bases). Deletions cut 0 bases from V and 2 bases from J, with 11 bases between. The CDR3 sequence is 16 residues long. Germline V gene data show CDR1 as LGHNA and CDR2 as YSLEER.

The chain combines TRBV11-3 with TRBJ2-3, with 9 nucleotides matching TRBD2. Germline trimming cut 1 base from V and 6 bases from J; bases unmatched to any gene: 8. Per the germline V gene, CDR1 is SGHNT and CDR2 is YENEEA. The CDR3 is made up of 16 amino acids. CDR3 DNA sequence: TGTGCCAGCAGCTTAGGAGGCGGGGGGGCCGTGGATACGCAGTATTTT. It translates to CASSLGGGGAVDTQYF.

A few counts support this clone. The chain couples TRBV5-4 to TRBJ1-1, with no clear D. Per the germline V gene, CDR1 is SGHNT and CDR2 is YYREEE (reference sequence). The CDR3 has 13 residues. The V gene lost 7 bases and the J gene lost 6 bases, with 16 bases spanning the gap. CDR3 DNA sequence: TGTGCCAGCCAGACTACTGAACACTCTGAAGCTTTCTTT. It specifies CASQTTEHSEAFF. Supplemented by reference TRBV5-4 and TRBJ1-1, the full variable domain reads ETGVTQSPTHLIKTRGQQVTLRCSSQSGHNTVSWYQQALGQGPQFIFQYYREEENGRGNFPPRFSGLQFPNYSSELNVNALELDDSALYLCASQTTEHSEAFFGQGTRLTVV.